Sequencing of this T cell receptor beta chain was carried out in a study of blood T cell repertoires in COVID-19. After removal of 6 bases from V and 8 bases from J, the junction contained 7 bases not matched to a gene. Germline CDR1 is KGHSH and CDR2 is LQKENI. This CDR3 comprises 14 residues. Assay: immunoSEQ multiplex PCR; the TCRdb copy retains only in-frame clones and omits some. This repertoire shows 300,000 to 350,000 clones, 80% to 90% found once; its top ten account for less than 2.5%. J is TRBJ1-4 and V is TRBV18, with 9 bases that match TRBD1. The TCR originated in a man aged 30-40 years who had recovered from COVID-19. Sequencing input: PBMCs or T cells enriched from blood (not recorded which). The CDR3 reads CASSLRTGEEKLFF. CDR3 DNA: TGTGCCAGCTCTCTAAGGACAGGGGAGGAAAAACTGTTTTTT.